This T cell receptor beta chain was sequenced in a study of cytomegalovirus exposure and HLA in healthy donors. Study results and caveats: Only CMV serostatus was available as immune exposure information.

As to this clone: The antigen is unknown.

This PCR relied on a set of 60 Vbeta primers and 13 Jbeta primers. TCRdb keeps only in-frame clones here, not all; method: immunoSEQ multiplex PCR. This table has tens of thousands of clones, approximately 81% appearing once. This sequence originates from a young woman in good health and CMV-seronegative. The sample comprised PBMCs.

CDR3: CATSRDYEASGTDTQYF. The CDR3 DNA follows: TGTGCCACCAGCAGAGATTATGAGGCTAGCGGGACAGATACGCAGTATTTT. The rearrangement joins TRBV15 to TRBJ2-3, with 8 bases that match TRBD2. The V gene's germline CDR1 is LNHNV and CDR2 YYDKDF (reference sequence). J lost 3 bases, V lost 0 bases, and 8 bases had no gene match. The CDR3 is made up of 17 amino acids.